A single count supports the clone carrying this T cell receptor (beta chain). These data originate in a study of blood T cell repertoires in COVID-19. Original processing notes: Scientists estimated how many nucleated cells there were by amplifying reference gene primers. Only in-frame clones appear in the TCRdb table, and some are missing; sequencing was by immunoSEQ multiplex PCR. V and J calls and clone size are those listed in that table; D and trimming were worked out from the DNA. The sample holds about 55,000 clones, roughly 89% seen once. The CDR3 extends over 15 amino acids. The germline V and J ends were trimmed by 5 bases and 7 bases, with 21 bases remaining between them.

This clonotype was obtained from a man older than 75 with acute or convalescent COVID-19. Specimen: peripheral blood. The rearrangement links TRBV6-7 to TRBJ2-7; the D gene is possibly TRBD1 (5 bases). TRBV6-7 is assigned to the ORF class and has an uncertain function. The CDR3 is CASSRRQGSFSEQYF. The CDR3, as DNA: TGTGCCAGCAGTCGCCGGCAGGGTAGCTTTTCTGAGCAGTACTTC.